A selection of T cell receptor beta chains follows, all from one sample in a study of shared clonotypes between healthy human individuals. The assay was immunoSEQ multiplex PCR, and TCRdb's table has in-frame clones only and misses some. Here the sample spans 2 million to 2.5 million clones, 90% to 95% being singletons. The specimen was naive CD4+ T cells sorted from blood. These receptors originate from a man aged 18 to 35 in good health. Each CDR3 is given with its conserved first and last residue. D genes are given only for firm matches.

j_gene: TRBJ2-5; v_gene: TRBV19; d_gene: TRBD2; CDR3aa: CASSILAGQETQYF; CDR3nt: TGTGCCAGTAGTATCCTAGCGGGACAAGAGACCCAGTACTTC
j_gene: TRBJ1-1; v_gene: TRBV28; d_gene: TRBD1; CDR3aa: CASAGQGYPLEAFF; CDR3nt: TGTGCCAGTGCGGGACAGGGGTACCCCCTTGAAGCTTTCTTT
j_gene: TRBJ1-2; v_gene: TRBV5-4; d_gene: -; CDR3aa: CASSSGVGYGYTF; CDR3nt: TGTGCCAGCAGCTCTGGGGTTGGCTATGGCTACACCTTC
j_gene: TRBJ2-3; v_gene: TRBV7-5; d_gene: -; CDR3aa: CARSFGGPCTDTQYF; CDR3nt: TGTGCCAGAAGTTTCGGGGGGCCTTGCACAGATACGCAGTATTTT
j_gene: TRBJ1-2; v_gene: TRBV21-1; d_gene: -; CDR3aa: CASSAQDSLGYGYTF; CDR3nt: TGTGCCAGCAGCGCACAGGATTCCTTGGGCTATGGCTACACCTTC
j_gene: TRBJ2-1; v_gene: TRBV6-1; d_gene: -; CDR3aa: CASRWRGDYNEQFF; CDR3nt: TGTGCCAGCAGGTGGAGGGGCGACTACAATGAGCAGTTCTTC
j_gene: TRBJ2-7; v_gene: TRBV10-3; d_gene: TRBD2; CDR3aa: CATRERGTSYEQYF; CDR3nt: TGTGCCACCCGGGAGCGGGGGACCTCCTACGAGCAGTACTTC
j_gene: TRBJ2-7; v_gene: TRBV7-2; d_gene: -; CDR3aa: CASSSSPQAYEQYF; CDR3nt: TGTGCCAGCAGCTCCAGTCCCCAGGCGTACGAGCAGTACTTC
j_gene: TRBJ1-6; v_gene: TRBV5-6; d_gene: TRBD1; CDR3aa: CASSGSQGARNSPLHF; CDR3nt: TGTGCCAGCAGCGGTTCACAGGGGGCGCGGAATTCACCCCTCCACTTT
j_gene: TRBJ2-3; v_gene: TRBV5-1; d_gene: TRBD2; CDR3aa: CASSLPPTSGMGDTQYF; CDR3nt: TGCGCCAGCAGCTTGCCCCCGACTAGCGGGATGGGAGATACGCAGTATTTT
j_gene: TRBJ2-3; v_gene: TRBV6-6; d_gene: -; CDR3aa: CASRPSTDTQYF; CDR3nt: TGTGCCAGTCGTCCCTCCACAGATACGCAGTATTTT
j_gene: TRBJ2-1; v_gene: TRBV4-1; d_gene: -; CDR3aa: CASSQAAGSSYNEQFF; CDR3nt: TGCGCCAGCAGCCAAGCGGCGGGTAGCTCCTACAATGAGCAGTTCTTC
j_gene: TRBJ1-1; v_gene: TRBV30; d_gene: -; CDR3aa: CAWSPGPQNTEAFF; CDR3nt: TGTGCCTGGAGCCCGGGACCCCAGAACACTGAAGCTTTCTTT
j_gene: TRBJ1-2; v_gene: TRBV13; d_gene: TRBD1; CDR3aa: CASSQRQGSNYGYTF; CDR3nt: TGTGCCAGCAGCCAAAGACAGGGAAGTAACTATGGCTACACCTTC
j_gene: TRBJ2-3; v_gene: TRBV6-4; d_gene: TRBD2; CDR3aa: CASSVTGTSSDTQYF; CDR3nt: TGTGCCAGCAGTGTCACCGGGACTAGCAGCGATACGCAGTATTTT
j_gene: TRBJ2-2; v_gene: TRBV19; d_gene: -; CDR3aa: CASSIGLGELFF; CDR3nt: TGTGCCAGTAGTATCGGCTTAGGGGAGCTGTTTTTT
j_gene: TRBJ1-6; v_gene: TRBV6-6; d_gene: -; CDR3aa: CASSADDSPLHF; CDR3nt: TGTGCCAGCAGTGCGGACGATTCACCCCTCCACTTT
j_gene: TRBJ1-1; v_gene: TRBV5-6; d_gene: -; CDR3aa: CASSLEKGQGNTEAFF; CDR3nt: TGTGCCAGCAGCTTAGAGAAGGGCCAGGGGAACACTGAAGCTTTCTTT
j_gene: TRBJ2-1; v_gene: TRBV7-2; d_gene: -; CDR3aa: CASSPPPYEQFF; CDR3nt: TGTGCCAGCAGCCCCCCACCGTATGAGCAGTTCTTC
j_gene: TRBJ1-5; v_gene: TRBV6-1; d_gene: -; CDR3aa: CASSELLQPQHF; CDR3nt: TGTGCCAGCAGTGAACTGCTTCAGCCCCAGCATTTT
j_gene: TRBJ2-1; v_gene: TRBV6-1; d_gene: -; CDR3aa: CASSDGGGLNGQFF; CDR3nt: TGTGCCAGCAGTGATGGTGGGGGGCTCAATGGGCAGTTCTTC
j_gene: TRBJ1-4; v_gene: TRBV7-2; d_gene: -; CDR3aa: CASSLQSATNEKLFF; CDR3nt: TGTGCCAGCAGCTTACAGAGTGCAACTAATGAAAAACTGTTTTTT
j_gene: TRBJ2-5; v_gene: TRBV6-5; d_gene: TRBD2; CDR3aa: CASSYLASGRQETQYF; CDR3nt: TGTGCCAGCAGTTACTTAGCTAGCGGGAGGCAAGAGACCCAGTACTTC
j_gene: TRBJ2-3; v_gene: TRBV7-2; d_gene: TRBD2; CDR3aa: CASSLVGTSVDTQYF; CDR3nt: TGTGCCAGCAGCTTAGTCGGGACTAGCGTGGATACGCAGTATTTT
j_gene: TRBJ2-7; v_gene: TRBV2; d_gene: -; CDR3aa: CASSLAYEQYF; CDR3nt: TGTGCCAGCAGTCTAGCCTACGAGCAGTACTTC
j_gene: TRBJ2-2; v_gene: TRBV29-1; d_gene: -; CDR3aa: CSVDLQNTGELFF; CDR3nt: TGCAGCGTTGATCTACAGAACACCGGGGAGCTGTTTTTT
j_gene: TRBJ1-6; v_gene: TRBV2; d_gene: -; CDR3aa: CASRYEGRGSNSPLHF; CDR3nt: TGTGCCAGCAGGTACGAGGGTCGAGGATCGAATTCACCCCTCCACTTT